This TCR beta chain was documented in a study of cytomegalovirus exposure and HLA in healthy donors. The study ran its PCR with 60 Vbeta and 13 Jbeta primers. TCRdb keeps only in-frame clones here, not all; method: immunoSEQ multiplex PCR. Of 100,000 to 120,000 clones in the sample, about 78% were seen once. From germline, CDR1 is ENHRY and CDR2 SYGVKD. This CDR3 region has 16 residues. The V end was cut by 0 bases, the J end by 2 bases, with 14 bases between. J is TRBJ2-7 and V is TRBV10-3; weak D call: TRBD2 (5 bases). The sequenced sample consisted of PBMCs. The sequence came from a woman aged 25-40 years in good health and CMV-seropositive. This chain's CDR3 is CAISESGARLPYEQYF. The CDR3 DNA follows: TGTGCCATCAGTGAGTCGGGAGCTAGGCTGCCCTACGAGCAGTACTTC.